These 22 T cell receptor beta chains were sequenced from one sample in a study of neurological immune-mediated disorders. The time point was: longitudinal time-point 2. MiXCR, applied by TCRdb to the 5' RACE reads, yields one record per CDR3 protein. Here the sample spans under 40,000 distinct CDR3 sequences, roughly an eighth being singletons. Material for sequencing was PBMCs. The receptors here all came from a woman between 35 and 50 years old in good health.

There are many counts of this clonotype. The rearrangement uses TRBV6-5 and TRBJ2-1, with 10 bases fitting TRBD2. The CDR3 is 18 residues long. Germline V gives CDR1 MNHEY, CDR2 SVGAGI. Unmatched junction bases numbered 15, after V lost 10 bases and J lost 0 bases. The DNA for the CDR3 is TGTGCCACCGCCCGACTAGCGGGTCGGCCAAGCTCCTACAATGAGCAGTTCTTC. Its translation: CATARLAGRPSSYNEQFF.

This clonotype has a count of ten or more. The chain combines TRBV3-1 with TRBJ2-3; 11 bases are a match to TRBD1. The CDR3 extends over 17 amino acids. V shed 3 bases, J shed 3 bases, and the junction held 8 bases outside the gene matches. Germline V gene data show CDR1 as LGHDT and CDR2 as YNNKEL (reference sequence). This chain's CDR3 is CASSQWTGGMETDTQYF. The CDR3, as DNA: TGTGCCAGCAGCCAGTGGACAGGGGGCATGGAAACAGATACGCAGTATTTT.

This clonotype has ten or more counts. The chain is built from TRBV20-1 and TRBJ1-2; D may be TRBD1 (6 bases). V was shortened by 2 bases and J by 5 bases, with 21 bases between the two germline ends. Germline loops: CDR1 DFQATT, CDR2 SNEGSKA (reference sequence). CDR3 size: 16 residues. The CDR3 here is CSARPTGGRVAYGYTF. The CDR3 DNA sequence: TGCAGTGCTAGACCCACCGGGGGCAGGGTGGCATATGGCTACACCTTC.

This clonotype has ten or more counts. The chain carries TRBV20-1 and TRBJ2-1; D unresolved. Trimming removed 0 bases from V and 5 bases from J, with 17 bases in between. The CDR3 extends over 16 amino acids. In germline, CDR1 is DFQATT, CDR2 SNEGSKA (reference sequence). CDR3: CSARDPPDSRDNEQFF. CDR3 nucleotides: TGCAGTGCTAGAGATCCGCCGGATAGTAGAGACAATGAGCAGTTCTTC.

This clonotype was recorded at least ten times. This chain uses TRBV5-8 with TRBJ2-1; D remains unclear. V lost 4 bases and J 4 bases, leaving 6 bases between the germline ends. CDR3 length: 12 residues. The germline gives CDR1 SGHTS, CDR2 YDEGEE. CDR3 residues: CASSVLYNEQFF. For the CDR3, the DNA is TGTGCCAGCAGCGTCCTTTACAATGAGCAGTTCTTC.

This clonotype occurred many times. This chain joins TRBV5-1 and TRBJ1-3, with TRBD1 matching over 7 bases. This CDR3 spans 17 amino acids. Germline CDR1 reads SGHRS; CDR2 reads YFSETQ. Trimming took 5 bases from V and 0 from J; bases not matched to a gene: 11. The CDR3 is CASSPSTTGDSGNTIYF. The DNA for the CDR3 is TGCGCCAGCAGTCCGAGTACAACAGGGGACTCTGGAAACACCATATATTTT.

This clonotype has at least ten counts. The chain links TRBV20-1 to TRBJ2-7; D might be TRBD1 or TRBD2, each matching 5 bases. The CDR3 runs 14 residues. The V end lost 1 base, the J end lost 4 bases, and 14 bases lay between the germline ends. CDR1 and CDR2 from the germline V gene are DFQATT and SNEGSKA (reference sequence). The CDR3 sequence is CSARAGTESYEQYF. The CDR3 DNA sequence: TGCAGTGCTAGAGCCGGGACCGAAAGTTACGAGCAGTACTTC.

This clonotype was picked up many times. The chain carries TRBV9 and TRBJ2-5; 9 bases fit TRBD1. V lost 3 bases and J lost 1; bases outside the gene matches: 1. This CDR3 comprises 14 residues. In germline, CDR1 is SGDLS, CDR2 YYNGEE. The CDR3 reads CASSATGGQETQYF. CDR3 bases: TGTGCCAGCAGCGCGACAGGGGGCCAAGAGACCCAGTACTTC.

Within the sample, this clonotype is medium-sized. This chain connects TRBV4-1 to TRBJ2-3, with 7 bases aligning to TRBD2. The trim removed 4 bases at V and 5 bases at J, leaving 12 bases unmatched. Germline CDR1 reads MGHRA; CDR2 reads YSYEKL. The length of the CDR3 is 16 residues. Here the CDR3 reads CASSLTIGRGEDTQYF. For the CDR3, the DNA is TGCGCCAGCAGCCTGACTATCGGACGGGGGGAAGATACGCAGTATTTT.

This clonotype was counted at least ten times. The V call is TRBV10-3, the J call TRBJ1-1; D gene unclear. Per the germline V gene, CDR1 is ENHRY and CDR2 is SYGVKD. The CDR3 runs 13 residues. Trimming pared 5 bases from V and 4 bases from J, leaving 11 bases between. CDR3 DNA: TGTGCCATCAGTAGCGGGTTGGTCACTGAAGCTTTCTTT. Translation gives CAISSGLVTEAFF.

The chain couples TRBV6-1 to TRBJ1-2, with D possibly being TRBD1 (6 bases). Trimming pared 4 bases from V and 5 bases from J, leaving 11 bases between. The CDR3 loop spans 13 amino acids. Germline V CDR1 and CDR2: MNHNS, SASEGT. CDR3 DNA sequence: TGTGCCAGCAGTGCAGGGGTGCGGTATGGCTACACCTTC. The encoded protein is CASSAGVRYGYTF.

The sample holds many counts of this clonotype. The chain carries TRBV7-3 and TRBJ2-2; 7 bases are shared with TRBD1. V gave up 5 bases and J gave up 4 bases; unmatched junction bases: 7. There are 15 residues in the CDR3. Germline-derived CDR1 and CDR2 are SGHTA and FQGTGA. The CDR3 region has the DNA TGTGCCAGCAGCACAACAGGGGAATCCACCGGGGAGCTGTTTTTT. It yields the protein CASSTTGESTGELFF.

This clonotype was picked up many times. The V and J genes are TRBV19 and TRBJ1-1; unclear D gene. The CDR3 runs 13 residues. The V end lost 3 bases, the J end lost 4 bases, and 9 bases lay between the germline ends. Germline CDR1 and CDR2: LNHDA and SQIVND (reference sequence). The CDR3 reads CASSIAGITEAFF. The CDR3 bases are TGTGCCAGTAGTATCGCGGGGATCACTGAAGCTTTCTTT.

At least ten counts were recorded for this clonotype. The V gene is TRBV5-5, the J gene TRBJ1-2, with D possibly TRBD1 on 5 matching bases. The CDR3 runs 13 residues. Germline V gene sequence: CDR1 SGHKS, CDR2 YYEKEE (reference sequence). V lost 5 bases and J 5 bases, leaving 13 bases between the germline ends. CDR3 nucleotides: TGTGCCAGCAGTCGTGGGACGGGGTATGGCTACACCTTC. Encoded protein: CASSRGTGYGYTF. The complete variable domain, with remaining parts taken from reference TRBV5-5 and TRBJ1-2, reads DAGVTQSPTHLIKTRGQQVTLRCSPISGHKSVSWYQQVLGQGPQFIFQYYEKEERGRGNFPDRFSARQFPNYSSELNVNALLLGDSALYLCASSRGTGYGYTFGSGTRLTVV.

This clonotype is categorized as medium-sized (0.01 to 0.1%). This sequence joins TRBV20-1 and TRBJ2-2, with D possibly matching TRBD2 (6 bases). V lost 6 bases to trimming and J lost 4 bases, with 15 bases between them. CDR1 DFQATT and CDR2 SNEGSKA come from the germline V gene (reference sequence). The CDR3 covers 14 residues. The CDR3 region has the DNA TGCAGTGCGTACCCCGGGACTGGCACCGGGGAGCTGTTTTTT. Amino acids: CSAYPGTGTGELFF.

The J gene is TRBJ2-4, the V gene TRBV10-3, with a tentative D call TRBD1 (5 bases). V shed 6 bases and J shed 6 bases, with 12 bases lying between them. This CDR3 has 13 residues. Germline values: CDR1 ENHRY, CDR2 SYGVKD. For the CDR3, the DNA is TGTGCCATCAGCCTTGACAGCTTAAACATTCAGTACTTC. Its protein product is CAISLDSLNIQYF.

Ten or more counts support this clonotype. The chain recombines TRBV4-2 with TRBJ1-2, with D unclear. V was pared by 0 bases and J by 2 bases, with 4 bases between. There are 13 residues in the CDR3. Germline V gene lookup returns CDR1 LGHNA and CDR2 YNFKEQ. CDR3 in amino acids: CASSQERNYGYTF. The CDR3 DNA is TGTGCCAGCAGCCAAGAAAGAAACTATGGCTACACCTTC.

This clonotype was seen many times. V is TRBV30 and J is TRBJ2-1; D remains unclear. Trimming stripped 0 bases from V and 7 bases from J, with 7 bases between. Per the germline V gene, CDR1 is GTSNPN and CDR2 is SVGIG (reference sequence). This CDR3 is 12 amino acids long. CDR3 residues: CAWSVMRNEQFF. CDR3 in DNA: TGTGCCTGGAGTGTAATGCGGAATGAGCAGTTCTTC.

This clonotype was counted at least ten times. The chain has TRBV6-2 or TRBV6-3 and TRBJ2-7; tentatively, D is TRBD1 (5 bases). Deletions cut 6 bases from V and 4 bases from J, with 10 bases between. Germline CDR1 is MNHEY and CDR2 is SVGEGT. The CDR3 is 12 amino acids. CDR3 sequence: CASSQTVYEQYF. In nucleotides, the CDR3 is TGTGCCAGCAGCCAGACAGTGTACGAGCAGTACTTC.

This clonotype was recorded at least ten times. V usage is TRBV29-1 and J usage is TRBJ1-1; tentatively, D is TRBD1 (6 bases). CDR1 is SQVTM, CDR2 ANQGSEA, per germline. CDR3 length: 13 amino acids. V lost 7 bases, J lost 4 bases, and 16 bases lay in between. In nucleotides, the CDR3 is TGCAGCGGAAACACAGGGATGGGCACTGAAGCTTTCTTT. This codes for CSGNTGMGTEAFF.

The chain couples TRBV7-9 to TRBJ2-3; 11 bases map to TRBD2. With 2 bases clipped from V and 6 bases from J, the junction kept 16 bases outside the gene matches. Germline CDR1 reads SEHNR; CDR2 reads FQNEAQ (reference sequence). The CDR3 is made up of 19 amino acids. The CDR3 DNA is TGTGCCAGCAGCTTATACCCTCCACTAGCGGGGGAACCAGGGGATACGCAGTATTTT. Translating it yields CASSLYPPLAGEPGDTQYF.

This clonotype was recorded at least ten times. V and J are TRBV7-2 and TRBJ1-4; 8 bases match TRBD1. Trimming removed 5 bases from V and 4 bases from J; junction bases left unmatched: 6. The CDR3 length is 15 residues. CDR1 SGHTA and CDR2 FQGNSA come from the germline V gene. The CDR3 DNA is TGTGCCAGCAGCATCAGACAGGGGCTTAATGAAAAACTGTTTTTT. Protein product: CASSIRQGLNEKLFF.